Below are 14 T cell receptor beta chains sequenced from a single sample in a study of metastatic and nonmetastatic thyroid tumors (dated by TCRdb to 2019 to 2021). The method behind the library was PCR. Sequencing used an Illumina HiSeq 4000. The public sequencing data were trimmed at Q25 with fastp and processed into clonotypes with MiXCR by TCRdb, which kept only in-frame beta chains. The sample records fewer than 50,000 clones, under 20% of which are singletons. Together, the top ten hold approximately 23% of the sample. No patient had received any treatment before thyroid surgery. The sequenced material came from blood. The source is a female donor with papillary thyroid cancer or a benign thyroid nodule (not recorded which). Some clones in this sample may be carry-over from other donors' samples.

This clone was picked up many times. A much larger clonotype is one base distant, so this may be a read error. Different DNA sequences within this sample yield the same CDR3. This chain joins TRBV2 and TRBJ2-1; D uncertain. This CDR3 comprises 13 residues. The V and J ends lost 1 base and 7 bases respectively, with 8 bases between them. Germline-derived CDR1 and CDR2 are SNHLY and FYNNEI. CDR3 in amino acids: CASSEGGLNEQFF. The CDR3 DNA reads TGTGCCAGCAGTGAAGGAGGTCTTAATGAGCAGTTCTTC. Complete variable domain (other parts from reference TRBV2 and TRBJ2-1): EPEVTQTPSHQVTQMGQEVILRCVPISNHLYFYWYRQILGQKVEFLVSFYNNEISEKSEIFDDQFSVERPDGSNFTLKIRSTKLEDSAMYFCASSEGGLNEQFFGPGTRLTVL.

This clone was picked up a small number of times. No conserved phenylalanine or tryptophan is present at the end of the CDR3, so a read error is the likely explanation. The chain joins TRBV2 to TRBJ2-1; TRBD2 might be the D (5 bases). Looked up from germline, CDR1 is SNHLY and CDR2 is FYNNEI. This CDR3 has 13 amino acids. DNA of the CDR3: TGTGTCAGCTCAGACGGGAACTACAATGAGCAGTTCCTC. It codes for CVSSDGNYNEQFL.

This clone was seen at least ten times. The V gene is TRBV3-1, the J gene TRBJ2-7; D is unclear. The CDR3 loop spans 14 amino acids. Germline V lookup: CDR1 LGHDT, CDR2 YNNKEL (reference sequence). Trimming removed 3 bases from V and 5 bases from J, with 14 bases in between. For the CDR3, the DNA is TGTGCCAGCAGCCAGAAAGGAGCCGGAGACGAGCAGTACTTC. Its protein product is CASSQKGAGDEQYF.

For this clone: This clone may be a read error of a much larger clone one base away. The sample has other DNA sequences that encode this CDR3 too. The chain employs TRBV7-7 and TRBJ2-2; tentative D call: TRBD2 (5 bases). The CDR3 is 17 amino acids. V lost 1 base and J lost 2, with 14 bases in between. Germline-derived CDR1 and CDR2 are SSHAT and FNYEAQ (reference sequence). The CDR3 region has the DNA TGTGCCAGCAGCTTAGAAGCTAGTGGGAGTAACACCGGGGAGCTGTTTTTT. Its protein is CASSLEASGSNTGELFF. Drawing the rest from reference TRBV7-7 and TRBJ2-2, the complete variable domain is GAGVSQSPRYKVTKRGQDVTLRCDPISSHATLYWYQQALGQGPEFLTYFNYEAQPDKSGLPSDRFSAERPEGSISTLTIQRTEQRDSAMYRCASSLEASGSNTGELFFGEGSRLTVL.

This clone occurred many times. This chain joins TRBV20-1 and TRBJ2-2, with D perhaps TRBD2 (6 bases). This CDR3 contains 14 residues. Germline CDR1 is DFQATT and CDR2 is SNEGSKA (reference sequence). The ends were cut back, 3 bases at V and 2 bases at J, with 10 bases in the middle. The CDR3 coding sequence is TGCAGTGCTAGTAGCGGACAAAACACCGGGGAGCTGTTTTTT. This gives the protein CSASSGQNTGELFF.

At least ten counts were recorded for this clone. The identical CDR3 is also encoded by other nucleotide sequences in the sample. In DNA, the CDR3 is TGTGCCAGCAGTTTAGCGCTGACGGCGGGAGGGGGAGATACGCAGTATTTT. This translates into CASSLALTAGGGDTQYF. The V and J genes are TRBV12-3 or TRBV12-4 and TRBJ2-3, with 9 nucleotides matching TRBD2. V lost 0 bases to trimming and J lost 5 bases; unmatched junction nucleotides: 9. The CDR3 totals 17 residues.

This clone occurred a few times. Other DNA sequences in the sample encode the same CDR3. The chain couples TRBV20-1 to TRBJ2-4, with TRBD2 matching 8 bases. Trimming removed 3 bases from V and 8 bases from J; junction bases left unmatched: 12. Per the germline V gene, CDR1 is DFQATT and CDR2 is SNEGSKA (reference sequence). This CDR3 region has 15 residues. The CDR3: CSASSFTSGSDIQYF. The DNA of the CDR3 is TGCAGTGCTAGTTCGTTTACCAGCGGGAGTGACATTCAGTACTTC.

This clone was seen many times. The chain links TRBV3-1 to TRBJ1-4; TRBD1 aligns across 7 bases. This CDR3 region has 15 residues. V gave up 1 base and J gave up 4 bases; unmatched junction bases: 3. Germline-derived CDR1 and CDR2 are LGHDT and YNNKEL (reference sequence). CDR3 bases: TGTGCCAGCAGCCAAGTGGGACAGAATAATGAAAAACTGTTTTTT. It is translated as CASSQVGQNNEKLFF.

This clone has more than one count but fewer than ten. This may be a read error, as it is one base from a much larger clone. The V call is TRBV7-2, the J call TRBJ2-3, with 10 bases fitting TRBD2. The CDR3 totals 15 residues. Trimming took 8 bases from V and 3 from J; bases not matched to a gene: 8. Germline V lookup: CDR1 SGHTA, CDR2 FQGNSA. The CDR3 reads CASGLAGVGTDTQYF. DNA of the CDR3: TGTGCCAGCGGTCTAGCGGGAGTAGGAACAGATACGCAGTATTTT.

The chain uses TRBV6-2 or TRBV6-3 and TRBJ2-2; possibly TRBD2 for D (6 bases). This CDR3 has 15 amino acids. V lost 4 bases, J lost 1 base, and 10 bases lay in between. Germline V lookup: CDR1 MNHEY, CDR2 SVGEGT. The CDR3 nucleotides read TGTGCCAGCAGTTTGGCGGGACTGAACACCGGGGAGCTGTTTTTT. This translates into CASSLAGLNTGELFF.

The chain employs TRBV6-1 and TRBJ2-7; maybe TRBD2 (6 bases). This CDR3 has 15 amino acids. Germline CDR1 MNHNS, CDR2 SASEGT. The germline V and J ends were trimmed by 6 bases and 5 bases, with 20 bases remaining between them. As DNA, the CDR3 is TGTGCCAGCAGCCCCCCGGGAGTGGGGAAACACGAGCAGTACGTC. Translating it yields CASSPPGVGKHEQYV.

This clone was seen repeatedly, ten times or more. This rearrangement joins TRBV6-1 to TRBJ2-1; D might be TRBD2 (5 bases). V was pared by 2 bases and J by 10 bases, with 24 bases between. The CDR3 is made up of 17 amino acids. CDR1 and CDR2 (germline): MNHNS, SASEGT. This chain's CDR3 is CASSEPYTWTGNEEQFF. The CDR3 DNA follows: TGTGCCAGCAGTGAACCCTACACTTGGACTGGAAATGAGGAGCAGTTCTTC.

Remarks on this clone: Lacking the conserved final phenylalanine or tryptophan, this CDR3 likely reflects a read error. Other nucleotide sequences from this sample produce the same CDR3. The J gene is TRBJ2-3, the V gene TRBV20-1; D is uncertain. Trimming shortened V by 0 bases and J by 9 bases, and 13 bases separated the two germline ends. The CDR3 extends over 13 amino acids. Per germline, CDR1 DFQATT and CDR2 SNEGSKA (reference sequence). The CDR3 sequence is CSARDPAAGTQYS. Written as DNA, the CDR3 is TGCAGTGCTAGAGATCCGGCAGCCGGGACGCAGTATTCT.

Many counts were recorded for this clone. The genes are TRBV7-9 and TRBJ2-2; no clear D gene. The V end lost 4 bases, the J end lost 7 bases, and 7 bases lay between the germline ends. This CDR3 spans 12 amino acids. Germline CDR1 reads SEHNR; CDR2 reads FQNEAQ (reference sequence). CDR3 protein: CASSSLVGELFF. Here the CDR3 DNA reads TGTGCCAGCAGCTCTCTGGTCGGGGAGCTGTTTTTT.